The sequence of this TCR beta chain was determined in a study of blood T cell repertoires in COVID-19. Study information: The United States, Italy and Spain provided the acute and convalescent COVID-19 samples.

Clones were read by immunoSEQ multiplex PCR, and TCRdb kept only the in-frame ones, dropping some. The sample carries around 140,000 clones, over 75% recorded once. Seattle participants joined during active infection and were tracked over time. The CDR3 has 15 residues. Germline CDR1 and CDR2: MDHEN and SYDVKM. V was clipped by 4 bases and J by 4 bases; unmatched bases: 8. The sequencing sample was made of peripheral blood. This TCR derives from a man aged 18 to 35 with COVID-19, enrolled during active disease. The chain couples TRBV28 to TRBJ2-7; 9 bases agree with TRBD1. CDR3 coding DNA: TGTGCCAGCAGTTCCGGGACAGGGATTCCTTACGAGCAGTACTTC. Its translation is CASSSGTGIPYEQYF.